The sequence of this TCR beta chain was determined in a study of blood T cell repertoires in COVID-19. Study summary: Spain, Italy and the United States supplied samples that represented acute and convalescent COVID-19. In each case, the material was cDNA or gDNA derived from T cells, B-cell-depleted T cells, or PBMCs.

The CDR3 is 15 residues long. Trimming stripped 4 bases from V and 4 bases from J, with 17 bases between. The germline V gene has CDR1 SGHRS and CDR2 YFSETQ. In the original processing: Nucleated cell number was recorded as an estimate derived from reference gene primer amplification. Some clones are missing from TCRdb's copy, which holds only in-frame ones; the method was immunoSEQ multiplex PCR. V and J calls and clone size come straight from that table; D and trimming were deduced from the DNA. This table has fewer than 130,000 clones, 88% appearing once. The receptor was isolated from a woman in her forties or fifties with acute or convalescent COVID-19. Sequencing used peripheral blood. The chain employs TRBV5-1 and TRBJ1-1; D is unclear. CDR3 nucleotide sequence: TGCGCCAGCAGCCCCCCCCGGGGAGCCCCCACTGAAGCTTTCTTT. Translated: CASSPPRGAPTEAFF.